This TCR beta chain was recorded in a study of early T cells in non-severe SARS-CoV-2 infection. Study-level background: Sequencing input comprised bulk RNA from unsorted whole blood; chain pairing was not available.

This clonotype was seen ten or more times. There are 13 residues in the CDR3. The J segment lost 5 bases and the V segment lost 5 bases, leaving 5 bases of the junction unmatched. Germline loops: CDR1 LNHDA, CDR2 SQIVND (reference sequence). Unique molecular identifiers tagged individual cDNA molecules. In TCRdb, the 5' RACE reads were re-called with MiXCR into one record per CDR3 protein. The data hold 30,000 to 40,000 distinct CDR3 sequences, with roughly 5.4% observed a single time. The TCR sequence derives from an adult who was a healthcare worker with PCR-confirmed SARS-CoV-2 infection or an uninfected control (not recorded which). The V call is TRBV19, the J call TRBJ2-7, with TRBD2 matching 8 bases. The specimen comprised whole blood, sampled at baseline. CDR3 sequence: CASSRGLADEQYV. CDR3 DNA sequence: TGTGCCAGTAGTCGCGGACTAGCCGACGAGCAGTACGTC.